Listed here are 20 T cell receptor beta chains from one sample, sequenced in a study of T-cell memory formation after mild COVID-19. TCRdb redid the calling of the 5' RACE reads with MiXCR, one entry per CDR3 protein. Of roughly 410,000 distinct CDR3 sequences in the sample, 20% to 25% were seen once. The sample taken for sequencing was PBMCs or a T cell subset sorted from them (not recorded which). The receptors come from an adult woman who had mild COVID-19 (a few samples of this study predate the infection). Cell type and time point are not known.

This clonotype was counted only a few times. The chain is built from TRBV4-1 and TRBJ2-5; TRBD2 aligns across 8 bases. This CDR3 comprises 16 residues. Germline V gives CDR1 MGHRA, CDR2 YSYEKL. The trim removed 4 bases at V and 3 bases at J, leaving 10 bases unmatched. Written as DNA, the CDR3 is TGCGCCAGCAGCCCTCCCGGCGGCGGGGGGAAAGAGACCCAGTACTTC. Translation gives CASSPPGGGGKETQYF.

This clonotype was picked up a small number of times. This rearrangement joins TRBV7-8 to TRBJ2-1; TRBD2 agrees at 9 bases. The CDR3 has 17 residues. In germline, CDR1 is SGHVS, CDR2 FQNEAQ. After removal of 6 bases from V and 1 base from J, the junction contained 10 bases not matched to a gene. The CDR3 bases are TGTGCCAGCAGAAGACAGCGGGGGGCGGGATCCTACAATGAGCAGTTCTTC. Amino acids: CASRRQRGAGSYNEQFF. The full variable domain, with the rest looked up from reference TRBV7-8 and TRBJ2-1, is GAGVSQSPRYKVAKRGQDVALRCDPISGHVSLFWYQQALGQGPEFLTYFQNEAQLDKSGLPSDRFFAERPEGSVSTLKIQRTQQEDSAVYLCASRRQRGAGSYNEQFFGPGTRLTVL.

The chain employs TRBV7-6 and TRBJ2-5, with 10 positions matching TRBD1. CDR3 size: 15 residues. CDR1 and CDR2 from the germline V gene are SGHVS and FNYEAQ. Trimming at V came to 7 bases and at J to 4 bases, leaving 9 bases not matched to a gene. Here the CDR3 DNA reads TGTGCCAGCATCCCGGACAGGGGGTCGCGAGAGACCCAGTACTTC. Its protein product is CASIPDRGSRETQYF.

The chain joins TRBV7-8 to TRBJ2-7; 8 bases are shared with TRBD1. V shed 5 bases, J shed 4 bases, and the junction held 7 bases outside the gene matches. Germline CDR1 reads SGHVS; CDR2 reads FQNEAQ. The CDR3 covers 14 residues. The CDR3 DNA reads as TGTGCCAGCAGCCTCGGGACAGGACTATACGAGCAGTACTTC. As protein: CASSLGTGLYEQYF.

The chain is built from TRBV6-6 and TRBJ1-5; 8 positions match TRBD1. This CDR3 has 13 residues. Germline V CDR1 and CDR2: MNHNY, SVGAGI (reference sequence). Trimming took 5 bases from V and 9 from J; bases not matched to a gene: 6. CDR3 amino acids: CASSPGQGLPQHF. The CDR3 nucleotides read TGTGCCAGCAGTCCCGGACAGGGTCTGCCCCAGCATTTT.

This clonotype was observed a few times. The V gene is TRBV29-1, the J gene TRBJ1-1; TRBD1 matches 7 bases. With 5 bases clipped from V and 6 bases from J, the junction kept 6 bases outside the gene matches. The CDR3 runs to 12 residues. From germline, CDR1 is SQVTM and CDR2 ANQGSEA. This CDR3 is CSVFRGRAEAFF. The CDR3 nucleotides read TGCAGCGTTTTCAGGGGGAGGGCTGAAGCTTTCTTT.

This clonotype was counted a few times. This chain joins TRBV7-2 and TRBJ2-5, with D possibly TRBD1 on 6 matching bases. V gave up 5 bases and J gave up 5 bases, with 15 bases separating them. The CDR3 spans 14 residues. Germline V gene lookup returns CDR1 SGHTA and CDR2 FQGNSA. The CDR3 loop is CASSRLTGWETQYF. The CDR3 DNA is TGTGCCAGCAGCCGCCTAACAGGGTGGGAGACCCAGTACTTC.

V gene TRBV19 combines with J gene TRBJ1-1; 7 bases are shared with TRBD1. The CDR3 loop spans 17 amino acids. Germline CDR1 LNHDA, CDR2 SQIVND (reference sequence). V lost 5 bases, J lost 5 bases, and 17 bases stayed unmatched. CDR3 residues: CASSPSPAYRGWTEAFF. Here the CDR3 DNA reads TGTGCCAGTAGTCCAAGTCCCGCATACAGGGGTTGGACTGAAGCTTTCTTT.

The chain carries TRBV6-1 and TRBJ2-2; TRBD2 is a possible D gene (6 bases). CDR3 length: 15 residues. Germline loops: CDR1 MNHNS, CDR2 SASEGT. V lost 2 bases and J 6 bases, leaving 13 bases between the germline ends. In nucleotides, the CDR3 is TGTGCCAGCAGTGAACGGGACTGGGAGGCCGGGGAGCTGTTTTTT. This sequence encodes CASSERDWEAGELFF.

This sequence joins TRBV5-1 and TRBJ1-1; D is unresolved. With 3 bases removed from V and 1 base from J, the gap between germline ends came to 10 bases. Germline V lookup: CDR1 SGHRS, CDR2 YFSETQ. This CDR3 is 14 amino acids long. CDR3 protein: CASSSAAGNTEAFF. CDR3 bases: TGCGCCAGCAGCTCCGCGGCAGGGAACACTGAAGCTTTCTTT.

J is TRBJ1-2 and V is TRBV7-9; 9 bases are a match to TRBD1. CDR1 SEHNR and CDR2 FQNEAQ come from the germline V gene (reference sequence). CDR3 size: 12 residues. V lost 11 bases and J lost 7; bases outside the gene matches: 8. The CDR3 region is CAQPQGAVGYTF. DNA of the CDR3: TGTGCCCAGCCACAGGGGGCTGTTGGCTACACCTTC.

Ten or more counts support this clonotype. The V gene is TRBV9, the J gene TRBJ2-3; TRBD2 aligns across 7 bases. After removal of 3 bases from V and 5 bases from J, the junction contained 12 bases not matched to a gene. The CDR3 is 16 amino acids. Germline values: CDR1 SGDLS, CDR2 YYNGEE. CDR3 amino acids: CASSAKWREYIDTQYF. In DNA, the CDR3 is TGTGCCAGCAGCGCCAAGTGGCGGGAGTACATAGATACGCAGTATTTT.

This chain uses TRBV20-1 with TRBJ2-2; 11 bases align to TRBD2. The CDR3 sequence is 15 residues long. V lost 2 bases and J lost 4; bases outside the gene matches: 3. Germline CDR1 is DFQATT and CDR2 is SNEGSKA (reference sequence). CDR3 residues: CSARLAGGTTGELFF. The CDR3 DNA reads TGCAGTGCTAGACTAGCGGGAGGAACCACCGGGGAGCTGTTTTTT.

The J gene is TRBJ2-1, the V gene TRBV5-6, with a tentative D call TRBD2 (5 bases). The CDR3 runs 13 residues. From germline, CDR1 is SGHDT and CDR2 YYEEEE. The V and J ends lost 2 bases and 9 bases respectively, with 12 bases between them. The DNA for the CDR3 is TGTGCCAGCAGCTTCGCTAGCCCCACTGAGCAGTTCTTC. Translation gives CASSFASPTEQFF.

Concerning this clonotype itself: The junction departs from germline at one end; a sequencing error may be responsible. The rearrangement links TRBV7-9 to TRBJ2-3, with D tentatively TRBD2 (5 bases). The CDR3 length is 15 residues. Germline assignment: CDR1 SEHNR and CDR2 FQNEAQ (reference sequence). The CDR3 coding sequence is TGTGCCAGCAGCCCCGACGAATCTAGCACCGATACGCAGTATTTT. It translates to CASSPDESSTDTQYF.

The chain recombines TRBV4-3 with TRBJ2-2, with TRBD2 matching over 11 bases. Trimming cost V 0 bases and J 6 bases; bases outside gene matches: 9. The CDR3 has 18 residues. Per the germline V gene, CDR1 is LGHNA and CDR2 is YSLEER. CDR3 protein: CASSQDRLAGSFAGELFF. CDR3 DNA: TGCGCCAGCAGCCAAGATCGACTAGCGGGATCTTTTGCCGGGGAGCTGTTTTTT.

V gene TRBV5-1 combines with J gene TRBJ2-1; TRBD1 might be the D (6 bases). Germline V gives CDR1 SGHRS, CDR2 YFSETQ. Between the trimmed V and J ends, which lost 3 bases and 3 bases, there was a span of 13 bases. There are 15 residues in the CDR3. The CDR3 DNA is TGCGCCAGCAGCTCCGGGACATCGCACTACAATGAGCAGTTCTTC. It encodes CASSSGTSHYNEQFF.

The V call is TRBV20-1, the J call TRBJ2-3; 7 bases agree with TRBD2. V dropped 7 bases and J dropped 0; count of bases not matched to a gene: 7. Germline V gives CDR1 DFQATT, CDR2 SNEGSKA (reference sequence). The CDR3 runs 14 residues. The CDR3 sequence is CSVRASGSTDTQYF. CDR3 nucleotides: TGCAGTGTAAGGGCTAGCGGAAGCACAGATACGCAGTATTTT.

This clonotype showed up just a few times. The rearrangement links TRBV9 to TRBJ2-5; D might be TRBD1 (6 bases). Germline-derived CDR1 and CDR2 are SGDLS and YYNGEE. The V end was cut by 2 bases, the J end by 5 bases, with 7 bases between. This CDR3 has 12 amino acids. DNA of the CDR3: TGTGCCAGCAGCGTCCAGGGGGAGACCCAGTACTTC. It translates to CASSVQGETQYF.

V and J are TRBV18 and TRBJ2-1; D unclear. Germline CDR1 is KGHSH and CDR2 is LQKENI. The CDR3 spans 12 residues. V shed 5 bases and J shed 8 bases, with 10 bases lying between them. For the CDR3, the DNA is TGTGCCAGCTCAGGCACGAGCGATGAGCAGTTCTTC. Its protein product is CASSGTSDEQFF.